Detailed here is one T cell receptor beta chain. The sample comes from a study of CD8 T cells in Susac syndrome. The CDR3 runs 13 residues. Germline CDR1 and CDR2: DFQATT and SNEGSKA (reference sequence). V gave up 6 bases and J gave up 1 base, with 10 bases separating them. RNA was extracted with the RNeasy kit, and a quantity of 0.5 to 1 ug was reverse transcribed using random hexamers. TCRdb reanalysed the immunoSEQ multiplex PCR reads using MiXCR and keeps one entry per CDR3 protein. The table records under 250,000 distinct CDR3 sequences, 94% of them present only once. The gene calls are TRBV20-1 and TRBJ2-1; D perhaps matches TRBD2 (6 bases). What was sequenced was CD4+ T cells from PBMCs. This clonotype originated in a human donor with Susac syndrome. The CDR3 reads CSARAGSYNEQFF. In DNA form, the CDR3 reads TGCAGTGCCCGGGCGGGATCCTACAATGAGCAGTTCTTC.